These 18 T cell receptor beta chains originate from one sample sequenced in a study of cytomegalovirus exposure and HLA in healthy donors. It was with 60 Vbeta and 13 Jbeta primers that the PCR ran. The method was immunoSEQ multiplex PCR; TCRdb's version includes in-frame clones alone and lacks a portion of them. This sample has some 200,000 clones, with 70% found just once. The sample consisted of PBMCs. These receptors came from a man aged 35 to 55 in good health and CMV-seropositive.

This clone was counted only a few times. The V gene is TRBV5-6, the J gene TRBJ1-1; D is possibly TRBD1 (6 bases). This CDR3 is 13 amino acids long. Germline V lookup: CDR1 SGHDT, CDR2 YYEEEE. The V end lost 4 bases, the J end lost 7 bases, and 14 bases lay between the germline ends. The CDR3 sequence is CASSRGGPNEAFF. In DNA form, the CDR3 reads TGTGCCAGCAGCCGGGGGGGGCCGAATGAAGCTTTCTTT.

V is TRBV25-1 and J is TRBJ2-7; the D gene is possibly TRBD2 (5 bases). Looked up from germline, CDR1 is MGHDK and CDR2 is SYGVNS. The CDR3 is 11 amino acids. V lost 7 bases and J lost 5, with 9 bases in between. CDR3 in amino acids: CASTAGNEQYF. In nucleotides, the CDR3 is TGTGCCAGCACGGCCGGGAACGAGCAGTACTTC.

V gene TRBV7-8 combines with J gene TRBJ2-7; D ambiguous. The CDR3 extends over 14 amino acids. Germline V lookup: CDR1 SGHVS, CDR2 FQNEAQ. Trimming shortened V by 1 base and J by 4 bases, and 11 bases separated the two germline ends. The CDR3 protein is CASSLVVGQYEQYF. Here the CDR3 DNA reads TGTGCCAGCAGCTTAGTCGTGGGCCAGTACGAGCAGTACTTC. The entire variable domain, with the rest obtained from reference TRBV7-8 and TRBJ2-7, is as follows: GAGVSQSPRYKVAKRGQDVALRCDPISGHVSLFWYQQALGQGPEFLTYFQNEAQLDKSGLPSDRFFAERPEGSVSTLKIQRTQQEDSAVYLCASSLVVGQYEQYFGPGTRLTVT.

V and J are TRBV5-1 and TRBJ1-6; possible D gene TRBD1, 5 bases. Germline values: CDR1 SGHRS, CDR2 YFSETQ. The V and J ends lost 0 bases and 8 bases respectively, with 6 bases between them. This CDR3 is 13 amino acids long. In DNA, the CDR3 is TGCGCCAGCAGCTTGGAGACAGATTCACCCCTCCACTTT. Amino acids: CASSLETDSPLHF. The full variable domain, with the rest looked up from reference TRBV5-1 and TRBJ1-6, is KAGVTQTPRYLIKTRGQQVTLSCSPISGHRSVSWYQQTPGQGLQFLFEYFSETQRNKGNFPGRFSGRQFSNSRSEMNVSTLELGDSALYLCASSLETDSPLHFGNGTRLTVT.

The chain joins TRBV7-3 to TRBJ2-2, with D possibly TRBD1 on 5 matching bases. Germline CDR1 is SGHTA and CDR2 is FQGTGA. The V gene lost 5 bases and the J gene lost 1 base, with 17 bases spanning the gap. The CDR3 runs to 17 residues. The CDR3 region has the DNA TGTGCCAGCAGCCTTGCCACAGGCACAAGGAACACCGGGGAGCTGTTTTTT. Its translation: CASSLATGTRNTGELFF.

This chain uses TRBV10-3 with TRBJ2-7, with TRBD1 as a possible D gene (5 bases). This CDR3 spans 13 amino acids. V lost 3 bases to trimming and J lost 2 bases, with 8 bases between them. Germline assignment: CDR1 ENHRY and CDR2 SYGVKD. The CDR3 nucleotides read TGTGCCATCAGTGAACAGGAGACCTACGAGCAGTACTTC. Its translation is CAISEQETYEQYF.

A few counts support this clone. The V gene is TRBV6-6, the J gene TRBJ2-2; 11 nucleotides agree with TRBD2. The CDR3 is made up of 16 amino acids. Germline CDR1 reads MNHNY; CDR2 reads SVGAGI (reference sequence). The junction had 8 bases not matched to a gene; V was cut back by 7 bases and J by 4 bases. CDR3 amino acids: CASTNPLAGATGELFF. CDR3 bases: TGTGCCAGCACTAACCCACTAGCGGGGGCCACCGGGGAGCTGTTTTTT.

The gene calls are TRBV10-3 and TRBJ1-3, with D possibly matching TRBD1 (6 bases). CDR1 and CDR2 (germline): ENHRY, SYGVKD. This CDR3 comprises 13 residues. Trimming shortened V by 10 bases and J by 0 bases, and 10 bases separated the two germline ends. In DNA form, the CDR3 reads TGTGCCACCCGGACAGACTCTGGAAACACCATATATTTT. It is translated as CATRTDSGNTIYF.

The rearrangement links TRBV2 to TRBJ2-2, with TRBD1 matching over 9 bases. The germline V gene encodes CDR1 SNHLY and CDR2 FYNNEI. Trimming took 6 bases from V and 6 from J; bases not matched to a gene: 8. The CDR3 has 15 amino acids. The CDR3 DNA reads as TGTGCCAGCAGGGCCGATACAGGGGGCTCCGGGGAGCTGTTTTTT. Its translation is CASRADTGGSGELFF.

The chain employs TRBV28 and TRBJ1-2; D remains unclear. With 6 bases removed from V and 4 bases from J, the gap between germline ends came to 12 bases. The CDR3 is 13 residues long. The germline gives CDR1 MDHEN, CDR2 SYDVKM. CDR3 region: CASSPPTVYGYTF. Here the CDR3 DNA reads TGTGCCAGCAGCCCGCCTACAGTCTATGGCTACACCTTC.

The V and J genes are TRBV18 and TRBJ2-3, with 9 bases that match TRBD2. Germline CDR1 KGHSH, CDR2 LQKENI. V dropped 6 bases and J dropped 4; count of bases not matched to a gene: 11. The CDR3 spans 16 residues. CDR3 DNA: TGTGCCAGCTCCCCCTCCCCGCGGGGGGGCCCAGATACGCAGTATTTT. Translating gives CASSPSPRGGPDTQYF.

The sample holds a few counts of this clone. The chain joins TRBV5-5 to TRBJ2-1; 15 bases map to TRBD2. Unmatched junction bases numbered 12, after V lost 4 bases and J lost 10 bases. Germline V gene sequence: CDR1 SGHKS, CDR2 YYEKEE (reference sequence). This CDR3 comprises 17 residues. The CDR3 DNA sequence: TGTGCCAGCAGCCCTGGACTAGCGGGGGGGCTCTCGTTAGAGCAGTTCTTC. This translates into CASSPGLAGGLSLEQFF.

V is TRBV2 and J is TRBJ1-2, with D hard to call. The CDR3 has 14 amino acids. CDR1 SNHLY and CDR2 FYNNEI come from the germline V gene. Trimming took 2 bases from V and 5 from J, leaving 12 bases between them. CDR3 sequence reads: CASSEFGRRYGYTF. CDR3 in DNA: TGTGCCAGCAGTGAATTCGGGAGGCGTTATGGCTACACCTTC.

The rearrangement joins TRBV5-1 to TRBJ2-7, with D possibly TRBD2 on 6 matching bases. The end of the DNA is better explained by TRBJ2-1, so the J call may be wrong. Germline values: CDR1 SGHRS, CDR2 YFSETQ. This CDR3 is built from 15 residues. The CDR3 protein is CASSLVGRGAYEQFF. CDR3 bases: TGCGCCAGCAGCTTGGTAGGGCGGGGAGCCTACGAGCAGTTCTTC.

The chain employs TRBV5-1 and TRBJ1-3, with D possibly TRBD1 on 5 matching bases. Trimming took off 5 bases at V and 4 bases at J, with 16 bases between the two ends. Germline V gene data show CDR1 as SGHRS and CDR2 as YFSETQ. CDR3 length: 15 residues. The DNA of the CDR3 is TGCGCCAGCAGAGATACAGGAGCAGCCGGAAACACCATATATTTT. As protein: CASRDTGAAGNTIYF.

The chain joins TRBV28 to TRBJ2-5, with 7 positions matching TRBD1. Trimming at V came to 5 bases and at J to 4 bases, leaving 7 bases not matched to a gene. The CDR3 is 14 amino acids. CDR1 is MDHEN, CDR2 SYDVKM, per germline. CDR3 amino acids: CASSPVRDRETQYF. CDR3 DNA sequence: TGTGCCAGCAGTCCGGTCCGGGACAGAGAGACCCAGTACTTC.

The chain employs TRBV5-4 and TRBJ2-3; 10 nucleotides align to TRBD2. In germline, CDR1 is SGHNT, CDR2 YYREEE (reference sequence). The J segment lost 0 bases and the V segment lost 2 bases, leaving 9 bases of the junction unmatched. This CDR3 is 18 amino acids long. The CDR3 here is CASSLGLAATGSTDTQYF. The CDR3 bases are TGTGCCAGCAGCTTAGGACTAGCGGCTACAGGTAGCACAGATACGCAGTATTTT. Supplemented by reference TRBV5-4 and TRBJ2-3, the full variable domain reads ETGVTQSPTHLIKTRGQQVTLRCSSQSGHNTVSWYQQALGQGPQFIFQYYREEENGRGNFPPRFSGLQFPNYSSELNVNALELDDSALYLCASSLGLAATGSTDTQYFGPGTRLTVL.

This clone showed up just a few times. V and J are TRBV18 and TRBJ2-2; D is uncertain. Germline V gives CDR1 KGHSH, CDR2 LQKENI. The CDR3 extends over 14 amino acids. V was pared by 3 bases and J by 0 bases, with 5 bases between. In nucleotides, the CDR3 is TGTGCCAGCTCACCCTCCCCGAACACCGGGGAGCTGTTTTTT. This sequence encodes CASSPSPNTGELFF.